These T cell receptor beta chains were read from a single sample in a study of breast tumors, draining lymph nodes, adjacent tissues. TCRdb reprocessed the multiplex PCR reads via MiXCR and lists one record per CDR3 protein. Of over 150,000 distinct CDR3 sequences in the sample, 30% to 35% are singletons; the top ten hold around 4.1%. Sequenced input: axillary lymph node tissue. The receptors derive from a female donor with breast cancer. Some clones in this sample may be carry-over from other donors' samples. Each CDR3 is given with its conserved first and last residue. D genes are given only for firm matches. Size is stated for part of the rows, as once, few or many counts, or as a class when the clone is expanded.

d_gene,v_gene,abundance,j_gene,CDR3nt,CDR3aa
-,TRBV9,-,TRBJ1-2,TGTGCCAGCAGCGTAATAACAGGACCCAACTTGATCTATGGCTGCACCTTC,CASSVITGPNLIYGCTF
TRBD2,TRBV19,-,TRBJ2-1,TGTGCCAGTGAGTCCGGGACTACCCTATTGGGTGAGCAGTTCTTC,CASESGTTLLGEQFF
-,TRBV12-5,many,TRBJ2-1,TGTGCTAGTGGTTTGGTACGCCTCGGCTCCTACAATGAGCAGTTCTTC,CASGLVRLGSYNEQFF
TRBD2,TRBV11-3,many,TRBJ2-3,TGTGCCAGCAGCTTAACTTACCTAGCGGGGGGACCCACAGATACGCAGTATTTT,CASSLTYLAGGPTDTQYF
-,TRBV2,-,TRBJ1-5,TGTGCCAGCGGTGAGCAGGCTACGTATTATAGCAACCAGCCCCAGCATTTT,CASGEQATYYSNQPQHF
TRBD1,TRBV19,few,TRBJ2-1,TGTGCCAGTAGCCGAACCGGGACAGGGGGGTCTAGCGCTCAAAACTACAATGAGCAGTTCTTC,CASSRTGTGGSSAQNYNEQFF
-,TRBV7-9,few,TRBJ1-2,TGTGCCAGCAGCTTAGTAATACAGGTGCACTATGGCTACCCCTTC,CASSLVIQVHYGYPF
-,TRBV7-9,-,TRBJ1-5,TGTGCCAGCAGCCTAGCGAGAGGCAGCACAGATACGCAGCATTTT,CASSLARGSTDTQHF
-,TRBV24-1,-,TRBJ1-5,TGTGCCACCAGTGATACGAACAGGGACGGTGATCAGCCCCAGCATTTT,CATSDTNRDGDQPQHF
-,TRBV19,many,TRBJ1-5,TGTGCCAGTAATAAATACTTAGGTCAGGGAGACAATCAGCCCCAGCATTTT,CASNKYLGQGDNQPQHF
TRBD2,TRBV7-2,many,TRBJ2-3,TGTGCCAGCAGCTCGCTAGCGGGGCGCACAGATACGCAGTATTTT,CASSSLAGRTDTQYF
TRBD1,TRBV7-2,many,TRBJ1-5,TGTGCCAGCAGCAACCGGGACAGGGGGTACAATCAGCCCCAGCATTTT,CASSNRDRGYNQPQHF
TRBD1,TRBV20-1,many,TRBJ2-6,TGCAGTGCTAGAGAGACAGGGGGCTCTGCGGCCAACGTCCTGACTTTC,CSARETGGSAANVLTF
TRBD2,TRBV9,many,TRBJ2-1,TGTGCCAGCAGCGGACAACCGGGACTAGCTAATGAGCAGTTCTTC,CASSGQPGLANEQFF
-,TRBV4-1,many,TRBJ1-2,TGCGCCAGCAGCCAAGATTTCCGGAGGCACTATGGCTACACCTTC,CASSQDFRRHYGYTF
TRBD2,TRBV15,-,TRBJ2-6,TGTGCCACCAGCAGAGATTCGGGGGGTGAAACCGGGGCCAACGTCCTGACTTTC,CATSRDSGGETGANVLTF
-,TRBV6-2/TRBV6-3,many,TRBJ2-7,TGTGCCAGCAGCGTCCGCTCCTACGAGCAGTACTTC,CASSVRSYEQYF
TRBD1,TRBV5-6,many,TRBJ1-2,TGTGCCAGCAGCTTACCGGGACAGGGGCCAATCTATGGCTACACCTTC,CASSLPGQGPIYGYTF
-,TRBV18,few,TRBJ2-1,TGTGCCAGCTCACCACCTAGCGCCTCCCCCTACAATGAGCAGTTCTTC,CASSPPSASPYNEQFF
TRBD1,TRBV20-1,many,TRBJ2-3,TGCAGTGCTACCGGGACAGGGGTCACAGATACGCAGTATTTT,CSATGTGVTDTQYF
TRBD2,TRBV19,-,TRBJ2-3,TGTGCCAGTAGTATAGCTAGCGGGGGTCAAGATACGCAGTATTTT,CASSIASGGQDTQYF
-,TRBV20-1,-,TRBJ2-7,TGCAGTGCTATATGGCTAGCGAATAACGAGCAGTACTTC,CSAIWLANNEQYF
-,TRBV19,many,TRBJ2-3,TGTGCCAGTAGTGCGGTGCCTAGCACAGATACGCAGTATTTT,CASSAVPSTDTQYF
-,TRBV7-9,many,TRBJ1-6,TGTGCCAGCAGCCCCGGGCCCATCGGGTACTCCTATAATCCACCCCTCCACTTT,CASSPGPIGYSYNPPLHF
TRBD1,TRBV6-5,few,TRBJ1-2,TGTGCCAGCAGTCACAGGGGGCGGGTACAAGGCTACACCTTC,CASSHRGRVQGYTF
-,TRBV20-1,many,TRBJ1-2,TGCAGTGCTCCCCGGGACCGGGGCTACACCTTC,CSAPRDRGYTF
TRBD2,TRBV5-8,many,TRBJ2-5,TGTGCCAGCAGCTTGTCTGGAGCGGGGGGAACCCAAGAGACCCAGTACTTC,CASSLSGAGGTQETQYF
-,TRBV6-1,few,TRBJ1-2,TGTGCCAGCAGTGAAGATAACAGGGCCCCGGAACCATATGGCTACACCTTC,CASSEDNRAPEPYGYTF
-,TRBV10-3,many,TRBJ1-6,TGTGCCATCAGCCTACGAGGGCATAACCCACCCCTCCACTTT,CAISLRGHNPPLHF
-,TRBV9,many,TRBJ2-3,TGTGCCAGCAGCGCATCAGATACGCAGTATTTT,CASSASDTQYF
TRBD1,TRBV12-3/TRBV12-4,many,TRBJ2-1,TGTGCCAGCAGTCCGATATTGAGGCGGACAGGGCTGGCCAATGAGCAGTTCTTC,CASSPILRRTGLANEQFF
-,TRBV12-3/TRBV12-4,-,TRBJ1-2,TGTACCAGCAGTGTTACCCCCGGGGCAGGGATCTATGGCTACACCTTC,CTSSVTPGAGIYGYTF
-,TRBV6-4,few,TRBJ1-1,TGTGCCAGCAGTAGGGGAGGGGGGGACACTGAAGCTTTCTTT,CASSRGGGDTEAFF
-,TRBV25-1,once,TRBJ2-7,TGTGCTAGAGTCGGGGCCTCACCTCGGGAGCAGTACTTC,CARVGASPREQYF
-,TRBV6-5,-,TRBJ2-3,TGTGCCAGCAGTGAGGGCATTAGCACAGATACGCAGTATTTT,CASSEGISTDTQYF
-,TRBV7-2,many,TRBJ1-5,TGTGCCAGCAGCTTAATGGGGACGCGGCAGCCCCAGCATTTT,CASSLMGTRQPQHF
-,TRBV12-3/TRBV12-4,-,TRBJ2-5,TGTGCCAGCTCTGCGACAGATCGGGAGACCCAGTACTTC,CASSATDRETQYF
TRBD2,TRBV27,many,TRBJ2-7,TGTGCCAGCAGGTTAGCGGGACAAGCCTACGAGCAGTACTTC,CASRLAGQAYEQYF
-,TRBV19,many,TRBJ1-3,TGTGCCAGTACCCCCTGGTCGGGAGGTGGAAACACCATATATTTT,CASTPWSGGGNTIYF
TRBD1,TRBV13,many,TRBJ1-2,TGTGCCAGCAGCTTAGGCGTTCGGACAGGTGAAAACTATGGCTACACCTTC,CASSLGVRTGENYGYTF
-,TRBV2,many,TRBJ2-1,TGTGCCAGCTCTAGGAGGGTCGAGCAGTTCTTC,CASSRRVEQFF
-,TRBV7-6,many,TRBJ2-7,TGTGCCAGCAGCACTTTTGGGGCTAGCTTATCCCCCTACGAGCAGTACTTC,CASSTFGASLSPYEQYF
-,TRBV15,-,TRBJ2-1,TGTGCCACCAGCAGCCCCTTCCCACTGTGCTCCTACAATGAGCAGTTCTTC,CATSSPFPLCSYNEQFF
TRBD1,TRBV11-3,many,TRBJ1-2,TGTGCCAGCAGCTTTTCCTCCCCTCCCCCGACAGGGTCTAACTATGGCTACACCTTC,CASSFSSPPPTGSNYGYTF